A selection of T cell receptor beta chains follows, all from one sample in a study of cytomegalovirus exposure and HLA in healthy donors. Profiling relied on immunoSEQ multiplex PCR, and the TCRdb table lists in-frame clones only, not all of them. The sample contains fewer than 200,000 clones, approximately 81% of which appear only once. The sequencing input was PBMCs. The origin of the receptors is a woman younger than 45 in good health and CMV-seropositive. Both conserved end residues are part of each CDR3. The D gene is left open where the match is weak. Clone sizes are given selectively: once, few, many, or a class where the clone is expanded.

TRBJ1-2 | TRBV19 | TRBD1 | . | TGTGCCAGTAGTATCCGGACAGGGGACTATGGCTACACCTTC | CASSIRTGDYGYTF
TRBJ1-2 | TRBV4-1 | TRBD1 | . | TGCGCCAGCAGCCAAGCCATGGACAGGAGCCTTTATGGCTACACCTTC | CASSQAMDRSLYGYTF
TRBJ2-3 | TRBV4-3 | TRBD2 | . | TGCGCCAGCAGCCAAGACGGAGTTGGCACTAGCGAGACAGATACGCAGTATTTT | CASSQDGVGTSETDTQYF
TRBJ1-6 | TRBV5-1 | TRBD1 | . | TGCGCCAGCAGCATGGGTGGGACAGGGAATTCACCCCTCCACTTT | CASSMGGTGNSPLHF
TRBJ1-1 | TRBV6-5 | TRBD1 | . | TGTGCCAGCATCCCTCAGGGGGACACTGAAGCTTTCTTT | CASIPQGDTEAFF
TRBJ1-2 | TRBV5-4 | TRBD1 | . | TGTGCCAGCAGCCTCAGGACAGGGGGGAACTATGGCTACACCTTC | CASSLRTGGNYGYTF
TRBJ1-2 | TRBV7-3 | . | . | TGTGCCAGCAGCCCCGGGGTGAACTATGGCTACACCTTC | CASSPGVNYGYTF
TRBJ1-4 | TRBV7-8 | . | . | TGTGCCAGCAGCTTATCGAAGGGGGGGGAGAATGAAAAACTGTTTTTT | CASSLSKGGENEKLFF
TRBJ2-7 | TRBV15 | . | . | TGTGCCACCAGCAGAGACAGGGCCACCTACGAGCAGTACTTC | CATSRDRATYEQYF
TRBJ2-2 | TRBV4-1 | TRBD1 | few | TGCGCCAGCAGCCGACAGGGTAACACCGGGGAGCTGTTTTTT | CASSRQGNTGELFF
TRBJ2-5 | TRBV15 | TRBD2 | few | TGTGCCACCAGCAGAGATCGTCCTAGCGGGGGTAAAGAGACCCAGTACTTC | CATSRDRPSGGKETQYF
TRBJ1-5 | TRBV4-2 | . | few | TGTGCCAGCAGCCAAGGAGGCAGCCCGGGGCCCCAGCATTTT | CASSQGGSPGPQHF
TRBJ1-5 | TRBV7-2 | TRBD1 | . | TGTGCCAGCAGCAAGGGACAGGGTTTGTTCCAGCCCCAGCATTTT | CASSKGQGLFQPQHF
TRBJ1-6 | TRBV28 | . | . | TGTGTCAGCAGTTCCTACAGGCGGGGTAATTCACCCCTCCACTTT | CVSSSYRRGNSPLHF
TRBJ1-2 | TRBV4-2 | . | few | TGTGCCAGCAGCCAAGCGGGGTATGGCTACACCTTC | CASSQAGYGYTF
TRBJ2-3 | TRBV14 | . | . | TGTGCCAGCAGCCAAACAGGACAGTTCACAGATACGCAGTATTTT | CASSQTGQFTDTQYF
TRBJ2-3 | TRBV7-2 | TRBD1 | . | TGTGCCAGCAGCTTTAGAGGGGGCAGGACAGATACGCAGTATTTT | CASSFRGGRTDTQYF
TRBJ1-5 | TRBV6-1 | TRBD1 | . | TGTGCCAGCAGCGAGGGACAGTTGGGAGGTCAGCCCCAGCATTTT | CASSEGQLGGQPQHF
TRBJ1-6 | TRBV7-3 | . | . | TGTGCCAGCAGCTTCCCCGGGGAGTCCTCGGGCTCCTATAATTCACCCCTCCACTTT | CASSFPGESSGSYNSPLHF
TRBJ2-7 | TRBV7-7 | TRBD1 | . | TGTGCCAGCAGCTTAGTTGTTCGGGCAGGGGGCAGGTACGAGCAGTACTTC | CASSLVVRAGGRYEQYF
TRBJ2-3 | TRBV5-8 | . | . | TGTGCCAGCAGCTTGGCTGGGCTGGTCTTCGGTGGCACAGATACGCAGTATTTT | CASSLAGLVFGGTDTQYF
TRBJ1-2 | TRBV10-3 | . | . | TGTGCCATACAAGGACAGCTACCCTATGGCTACACCTTC | CAIQGQLPYGYTF
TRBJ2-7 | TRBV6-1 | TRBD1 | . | TGTGCCAGCAGGTACACAGGGGCTTCCTACGAGCAGTACTTC | CASRYTGASYEQYF
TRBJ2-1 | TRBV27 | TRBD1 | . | TGTGCCAGCACCCCCGGGACAGGGATCGGCAATGAGCAGTTCTTC | CASTPGTGIGNEQFF
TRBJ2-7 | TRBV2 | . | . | TGTGCCAGCAGTGAAAGGCCCCTTGGAGCCTACGAGCAGTACTTC | CASSERPLGAYEQYF
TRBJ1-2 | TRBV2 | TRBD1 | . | TGTGCCAGCAACCCTCAGCCGGGACAGGGGAACTATGGCTACACCTTC | CASNPQPGQGNYGYTF
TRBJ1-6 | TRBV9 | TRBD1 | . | TGTGCCAGCAGCGCGCCCCGGGACAGGGGCTATTCACCCCTCCACTTT | CASSAPRDRGYSPLHF
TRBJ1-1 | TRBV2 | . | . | TGTGCCAGCAGTGAATACAGCGGGAACACTGAAGCTTTCTTT | CASSEYSGNTEAFF
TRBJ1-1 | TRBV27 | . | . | TGTGCCAGCAGTTTCGCAGGCCATAACACTGAAGCTTTCTTT | CASSFAGHNTEAFF
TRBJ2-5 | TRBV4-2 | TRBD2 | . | TGTGCCAGCAGCCAAGGGGAACACGGGACTAGCGGGGGCGAGACCCAGTACTTC | CASSQGEHGTSGGETQYF
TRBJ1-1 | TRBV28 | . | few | TGTGCCAGCAGTTTACCTTATCGACAGAACACTGAAGCTTTCTTT | CASSLPYRQNTEAFF
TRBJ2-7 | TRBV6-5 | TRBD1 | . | TGTGCCAGCAGTTCGGACAGGGTCGGCTACGAGCAGTACTTC | CASSSDRVGYEQYF
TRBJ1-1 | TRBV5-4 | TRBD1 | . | TGTGCCAGCAGCCCTGGGGGGACAGCCACTTTGAACACTGAAGCTTTCTTT | CASSPGGTATLNTEAFF
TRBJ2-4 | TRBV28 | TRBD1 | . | TGTGCCAGCAGTTCTCTAGGACAGGCTCTTAAAAACATTCAGTACTTC | CASSSLGQALKNIQYF
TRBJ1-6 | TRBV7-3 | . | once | TGTGCCAGCAGCTCCCGGGGGTTCGGTAATTCACCCCTCCACTTT | CASSSRGFGNSPLHF
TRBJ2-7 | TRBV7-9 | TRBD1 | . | TGTTCCAGCACCCCTTGGGGGGGACAGGGCGCGAAGAACTCCTACGAGCAGTACTTC | CSSTPWGGQGAKNSYEQYF
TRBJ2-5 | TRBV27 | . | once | TGTGCCAGCAGCCCTCGGTCCTTCAAAGAGACCCAGTACTTC | CASSPRSFKETQYF
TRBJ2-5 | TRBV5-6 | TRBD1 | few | TGTGCCAGCAGCTTGGGACAGGGGAGAGAGGAGACCCAGTACTTC | CASSLGQGREETQYF
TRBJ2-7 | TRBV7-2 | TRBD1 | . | TGTGCCAGCAGCAGGACCGGGACAGCCAGCTACGAGCAGTACTTC | CASSRTGTASYEQYF
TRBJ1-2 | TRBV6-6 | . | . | TGTGCCAGCAGCACACAAACAGGGTACTATGGCTACACCTTC | CASSTQTGYYGYTF
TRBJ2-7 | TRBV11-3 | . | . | TGTGCCAGCAGCTTAAGGGGAAGCTACGAGCAGTACTTC | CASSLRGSYEQYF
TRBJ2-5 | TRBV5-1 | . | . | TGCGCCAGCAGCTTGGTAGGGGACCAAGAGACCCAGTACTTC | CASSLVGDQETQYF
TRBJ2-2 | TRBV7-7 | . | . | TGTGCCAGCAGCTTGCAGGCGAACACCGGGGAGCTGTTTTTT | CASSLQANTGELFF
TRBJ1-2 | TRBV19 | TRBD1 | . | TGTGCCAGTAGTATTATACAGGGGGGTAGTGGCTACACCTTC | CASSIIQGGSGYTF
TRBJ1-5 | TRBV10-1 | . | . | TGCGCCAGCAGTGTCAAGGTAGACAGAACCGTACAAGTCAATCAGCCCCAGCATTTT | CASSVKVDRTVQVNQPQHF
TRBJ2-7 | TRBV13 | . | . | TGTGCCAGCAGCTTGCCGGGACAACTTGCCTACGAGCAGTACTTC | CASSLPGQLAYEQYF
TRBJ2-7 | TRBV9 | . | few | TGTGCCAGCAGCGTAGGTGGGGGTGGGGGGGCCTCTAGGAACGAGCAGTACTTC | CASSVGGGGGASRNEQYF
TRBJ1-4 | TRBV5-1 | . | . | TGCGCCAGCAGCTTGGACGGGACTAATGAAAAACTGTTTTTT | CASSLDGTNEKLFF
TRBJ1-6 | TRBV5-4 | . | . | TGTGCCAGCAGCCAGTTTTTTGATTCACCCCTCCACTTT | CASSQFFDSPLHF
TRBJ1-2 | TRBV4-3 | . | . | TGCGCCAGCAGCCAGGTCATTCAGGGGAACTATGGCTACACCTTC | CASSQVIQGNYGYTF